The 32 T cell receptor beta chains presented below share a single source sample, sequenced in a study of blood T cell repertoires in COVID-19. Produced via immunoSEQ multiplex PCR; TCRdb's table is partial and in-frame only. Seen here are approximately 310,000 clones, around 85% observed once, and the top ten hold over 1.5%. The source material was PBMCs or T cells enriched from blood (not recorded which). These receptor sequences come from a woman aged 25 to 45 who had been exposed to COVID-19.

This chain joins TRBV10-3 and TRBJ2-5; 9 bases align to TRBD1. The ends lost 3 bases at V and 5 bases at J; junction bases unmatched: 4. The CDR3 runs 14 residues. The germline V gene encodes CDR1 ENHRY and CDR2 SYGVKD. In DNA form, the CDR3 reads TGTGCCATCAGTGACTTGACAGGGGGGGAGACCCAGTACTTC. This codes for CAISDLTGGETQYF.

The V gene is TRBV9, the J gene TRBJ2-3, with 7 bases fitting TRBD1. CDR3 length equals 15 residues. Germline values: CDR1 SGDLS, CDR2 YYNGEE. The ends lost 4 bases at V and 11 bases at J; junction bases unmatched: 16. CDR3 in DNA: TGTGCCAGCAGCTCACATCAGACAGGGCTCTTGAGGCAGTATTTT. It codes for CASSSHQTGLLRQYF.

This clone came up a few times. The V gene is TRBV7-2, the J gene TRBJ2-2; TRBD2 matches at 8 bases. CDR1 and CDR2 from the germline V gene are SGHTA and FQGNSA. J gave up 2 bases and V 4 bases, and 3 bases lay outside the gene matches. The CDR3 has 15 amino acids. CDR3 sequence (DNA): TGTGCCAGCAGCTGGACTAGCAGCAACACCGGGGAGCTGTTTTTT. Protein product: CASSWTSSNTGELFF.

This chain joins TRBV12-3 or TRBV12-4 and TRBJ2-2; maybe TRBD2 (6 bases). V dropped 7 bases and J dropped 4 bases, with 10 bases sitting between them. The CDR3 runs 13 residues. The chain's CDR3 is CASTPGGTGELFF. The CDR3, as DNA: TGTGCCAGCACTCCCGGGGGCACCGGGGAGCTGTTTTTT.

This sequence joins TRBV5-1 and TRBJ1-2, with D uncertain. Germline V gives CDR1 SGHRS, CDR2 YFSETQ. CDR3 length: 14 amino acids. The V end was cut by 2 bases, the J end by 4 bases, with 12 bases between. The CDR3 DNA follows: TGCGCCAGCAGCTTAACGGGGTCGCTCTATGGCTACACCTTC. Translated, it gives CASSLTGSLYGYTF.

The chain employs TRBV5-1 and TRBJ1-5; D is undetermined. The CDR3 is made up of 13 amino acids. CDR1 and CDR2 from the germline V gene are SGHRS and YFSETQ. Between the trimmed V and J ends, which lost 4 bases and 5 bases, there was a span of 10 bases. The CDR3 loop reads CASSPLEDQPQHF. The CDR3 DNA follows: TGCGCCAGCAGCCCACTGGAGGATCAGCCCCAGCATTTT.

This chain links TRBV7-9 with TRBJ1-3; D gene ambiguous. V gave up 1 base and J gave up 0 bases, with 13 bases separating them. The CDR3 consists of 17 residues. The V gene's germline CDR1 is SEHNR and CDR2 FQNEAQ (reference sequence). This CDR3 reads CASSLVITFTSGNTIYF. The CDR3 DNA is TGTGCCAGCAGCTTAGTTATAACTTTTACCTCTGGAAACACCATATATTTT.

The chain combines TRBV2 with TRBJ2-2; D remains unclear. Trimming stripped 7 bases from V and 1 base from J, with 13 bases between. The CDR3 covers 15 residues. Germline values: CDR1 SNHLY, CDR2 FYNNEI. CDR3: CASTDIEMNTGELFF. Written as DNA, the CDR3 is TGTGCCAGCACCGACATCGAGATGAACACCGGGGAGCTGTTTTTT.

V gene TRBV9 combines with J gene TRBJ1-1; no reliable D call. Germline loops: CDR1 SGDLS, CDR2 YYNGEE. This CDR3 is 15 amino acids long. Trimming cost V 0 bases and J 1 base, with 10 bases left between them. The CDR3 loop is CASSVGRGRNTEAFF. DNA for the CDR3: TGTGCCAGCAGCGTAGGGAGAGGGCGGAACACTGAAGCTTTCTTT.

The V and J genes are TRBV28 and TRBJ1-1; the match to TRBD1 covers 7 bases. Trimming cost V 4 bases and J 0 bases; bases outside gene matches: 5. The CDR3 consists of 15 residues. Germline lookup yields CDR1 MDHEN and CDR2 SYDVKM. The CDR3 nucleotides read TGTGCCAGCAGTTCATCCGGGACAGTGAACACTGAAGCTTTCTTT. It specifies CASSSSGTVNTEAFF.

This chain links TRBV5-6 with TRBJ2-3, with TRBD1 as a possible D gene (5 bases). The CDR3 loop spans 11 amino acids. Germline CDR1 SGHDT, CDR2 YYEEEE. V gave up 4 bases and J gave up 6 bases, with 6 bases separating them. In DNA form, the CDR3 reads TGTGCCAGCAGCCAGGGTGATACGCAGTATTTT. This gives the protein CASSQGDTQYF. The variable domain in full, completed from reference TRBV5-6 and TRBJ2-3, reads DAGVTQSPTHLIKTRGQQVTLRCSPKSGHDTVSWYQQALGQGPQFIFQYYEEEERQRGNFPDRFSGHQFPNYSSELNVNALLLGDSALYLCASSQGDTQYFGPGTRLTVL.

This sequence joins TRBV13 and TRBJ2-7; perhaps TRBD1 as D (5 bases). Germline CDR1 and CDR2: PRHDT and FYEKMQ (reference sequence). The CDR3 covers 14 residues. Deletions cut 2 bases from V and 3 bases from J, with 11 bases between. The CDR3 region has the DNA TGTGCCAGCAGCTTAAAGGGGCCCTACTACGAGCAGTACTTC. Its protein product is CASSLKGPYYEQYF.

The V and J genes are TRBV6-5 and TRBJ2-7, with 7 nucleotides matching TRBD2. Germline V gene data show CDR1 as MNHEY and CDR2 as SVGAGI. The CDR3 length is 15 residues. Unmatched junction bases numbered 11, after V lost 2 bases and J lost 7 bases. The CDR3 is CASSYKSAGSREQYF. The CDR3 coding sequence is TGTGCCAGCAGTTACAAGTCAGCGGGAAGTAGGGAGCAGTACTTC.

V gene TRBV3-1 (or the pseudogene TRBV3-2) combines with J gene TRBJ2-1; D might be TRBD2 (6 bases). Germline values: CDR1 LGHDT, CDR2 YNNKEL (reference sequence). The CDR3 covers 17 residues. Trimming removed 0 bases from V and 3 bases from J, with 15 bases in between. The CDR3 loop is CASSQDWGVEDYNEQFF. Written as DNA, the CDR3 is TGTGCCAGCAGCCAAGATTGGGGGGTTGAGGACTACAATGAGCAGTTCTTC.

V usage is TRBV5-4 and J usage is TRBJ2-1, with 8 bases lining up with TRBD1. The germline V gene encodes CDR1 SGHNT and CDR2 YYREEE (reference sequence). V lost 2 bases and J lost 5; bases outside the gene matches: 6. The CDR3 has 15 residues. CDR3 protein: CASSLRTGTNNEQFF. The DNA of the CDR3 is TGTGCCAGCAGCTTAAGGACAGGGACGAACAATGAGCAGTTCTTC. The full variable domain, with the rest looked up from reference TRBV5-4 and TRBJ2-1, is ETGVTQSPTHLIKTRGQQVTLRCSSQSGHNTVSWYQQALGQGPQFIFQYYREEENGRGNFPPRFSGLQFPNYSSELNVNALELDDSALYLCASSLRTGTNNEQFFGPGTRLTVL.

The genes are TRBV5-3 and TRBJ1-4; 7 bases agree with TRBD1. TRBV5-3 has ORF status, its function being uncertain. The CDR3 sequence is 15 residues long. V shed 3 bases and J 5 bases; nucleotides not matched to a gene: 7. As DNA, the CDR3 is TGTGCCAGAAGCTCAAGGGGGCGGAGGAATGAAAAACTGTTTTTT. This gives the protein CARSSRGRRNEKLFF.

The rearrangement uses TRBV25-1 and TRBJ2-2; TRBD1 aligns across 11 bases. Trimming took 0 bases from V and 4 from J; bases not matched to a gene: 7. Germline-derived CDR1 and CDR2 are MGHDK and SYGVNS. This CDR3 contains 18 residues. The CDR3 loop is CASSEYVWGQGGTGELFF. For the CDR3, the DNA is TGTGCCAGCAGTGAATACGTTTGGGGACAGGGGGGCACCGGGGAGCTGTTTTTT.

The chain links TRBV14 to TRBJ2-1, with TRBD2 matching over 9 bases. The CDR3 runs to 15 residues. CDR1 and CDR2 (germline): SGHDN, FVKESK. V shed 4 bases and J 5 bases; nucleotides not matched to a gene: 6. CDR3 sequence (DNA): TGTGCCAGCAGCCCGCGGGGGGGCGGGAACAATGAGCAGTTCTTC. This gives the protein CASSPRGGGNNEQFF.

V gene TRBV13 combines with J gene TRBJ2-7; 9 nucleotides agree with TRBD2. V dropped 4 bases and J dropped 1; count of bases not matched to a gene: 8. Looked up from germline, CDR1 is PRHDT and CDR2 is FYEKMQ (reference sequence). This CDR3 is 16 amino acids long. This CDR3 reads CASSSRGGRESYEQYF. The CDR3 nucleotides are TGTGCCAGCAGCTCCCGTGGCGGGAGGGAGTCCTACGAGCAGTACTTC. Full variable domain (remainder filled in from reference TRBV13 and TRBJ2-7): AAGVIQSPRHLIKEKRETATLKCYPIPRHDTVYWYQQGPGQDPQFLISFYEKMQSDKGSIPDRFSAQQFSDYHSELNMSSLELGDSALYFCASSSRGGRESYEQYFGPGTRLTVT.

With regard to this clone: This CDR3 is also generated by other DNA sequences in the sample. V usage is TRBV12-3 or TRBV12-4 and J usage is TRBJ1-1; D is ambiguous. This CDR3 is 13 amino acids long. Trimming removed 3 bases from V and 1 base from J, with 6 bases in between. The CDR3 DNA sequence: TGTGCCAGCAGTTTTTCCGGGAACACTGAAGCTTTCTTT. Protein product: CASSFSGNTEAFF.

The rearrangement uses TRBV15 and TRBJ1-4; TRBD1 agrees at 10 bases. Germline loops: CDR1 LNHNV, CDR2 YYDKDF (reference sequence). The CDR3 has 17 residues. V lost 0 bases and J lost 6; bases outside the gene matches: 7. CDR3 protein: CATSRDPTGGMDEKLFF. The CDR3 DNA reads as TGTGCCACCAGCAGAGATCCGACAGGGGGCATGGATGAAAAACTGTTTTTT.

The V call is TRBV19, the J call TRBJ2-7, with a weak D call TRBD1 (6 bases). In germline, CDR1 is LNHDA, CDR2 SQIVND (reference sequence). The CDR3 is 14 residues long. Deletions cut 4 bases from V and 4 bases from J, with 14 bases between. CDR3 amino acids: CASSKDSLAYEQYF. The CDR3 nucleotides are TGTGCCAGTAGTAAGGACAGCTTAGCGTACGAGCAGTACTTC.

This chain uses TRBV4-3 with TRBJ1-6; the D gene is possibly TRBD1 (5 bases). The germline V and J ends were trimmed by 1 base and 9 bases, with 13 bases remaining between them. The CDR3 length is 15 residues. CDR1 is LGHNA, CDR2 YSLEER, per germline. CDR3: CASSQASTGGSPLHF. The CDR3, as DNA: TGCGCCAGCAGCCAAGCGTCGACCGGGGGTTCACCCCTCCACTTT.

CDR3 sequence: CASRPNVGGPGTQYF. The DNA of the CDR3 is TGTGCCAGCAGACCCAACGTGGGAGGGCCGGGGACCCAGTACTTC. The genes are TRBV7-6 and TRBJ2-5; 7 bases match TRBD2. There are 15 residues in the CDR3. V lost 6 bases and J lost 7; bases outside the gene matches: 14. Germline CDR1 SGHVS, CDR2 FNYEAQ.

This chain joins TRBV15 and TRBJ2-5; 9 positions agree with TRBD1. Germline values: CDR1 LNHNV, CDR2 YYDKDF (reference sequence). There are 15 residues in the CDR3. J was trimmed by 7 bases and V by 2 bases; bases with no gene match: 8. The CDR3 DNA follows: TGTGCCACCAGCAGAATGGGACAGGGTATCGGGACCCAGTACTTC. It codes for CATSRMGQGIGTQYF.

CDR3 nucleotide sequence: TGTGCCAGTATACTACGGACAGGGGGCTTTGAGACCCAGTACTTC. It translates to CASILRTGGFETQYF. This chain uses TRBV6-5 with TRBJ2-5; 11 bases map to TRBD1. Germline V gene lookup returns CDR1 MNHEY and CDR2 SVGAGI. J lost 5 bases, V lost 9 bases, and 11 bases had no gene match. The CDR3 is 15 residues long.

This CDR3 is CASSFRREKNYGYTF. The DNA for the CDR3 is TGCGCCAGCAGCTTCCGTCGGGAGAAGAACTATGGCTACACCTTC. The genes are TRBV5-1 and TRBJ1-2; no clear D gene. The V gene's germline CDR1 is SGHRS and CDR2 YFSETQ. The CDR3 is made up of 15 amino acids. Trimming took off 2 bases at V and 2 bases at J, with 13 bases between the two ends.

Of note for this clone: The identical CDR3 is also encoded by other nucleotide sequences in the sample. The CDR3 coding sequence is TGTGCCTGGAGTGTACTAACGGAAAATCAGCCCCAGCATTTT. Translating it yields CAWSVLTENQPQHF. The chain combines TRBV30 with TRBJ1-5; D is undetermined. Germline CDR1 and CDR2: GTSNPN and SVGIG (reference sequence). V was clipped by 0 bases and J by 4 bases, with 10 bases between them. The CDR3 contains 14 residues. The whole variable domain, filled in from reference TRBV30 and TRBJ1-5, reads SQTIHQWPATLVQPVGSPLSLECTVEGTSNPNLYWYRQAAGRGLQLLFYSVGIGQISSEVPQNLSASRPQDRQFILSSKKLLLSDSGFYLCAWSVLTENQPQHFGDGTRLSIL.

This chain connects TRBV3-1 (or the pseudogene TRBV3-2) to TRBJ2-1; 7 bases fit TRBD2. The CDR3 covers 14 residues. In germline, CDR1 is LGHDT, CDR2 YNNKEL (reference sequence). J lost 9 bases, V lost 1 base, and 6 bases had no gene match. The CDR3 bases are TGTGCCAGCAGCCAAGTCGGCGGGAGCGGTGAGCAGTTCTTC. Amino acids: CASSQVGGSGEQFF.

This clone was seen a few times. The chain carries TRBV3-1 (or the pseudogene TRBV3-2) and TRBJ2-2, with 9 bases lining up with TRBD1. The CDR3 is made up of 15 amino acids. The V gene's germline CDR1 is LGHDT and CDR2 YNNKEL (reference sequence). J was trimmed by 5 bases and V by 1 base; bases with no gene match: 2. The CDR3 coding sequence is TGTGCCAGCAGCCAAGGGGACAGGGCTACCGGGGAGCTGTTTTTT. This codes for CASSQGDRATGELFF.

This clone was seen a few times. This sequence joins TRBV10-3 and TRBJ2-3; 9 bases fit TRBD2. The CDR3 sequence is 14 residues long. Germline lookup yields CDR1 ENHRY and CDR2 SYGVKD. Trimming removed 9 bases from V and 2 bases from J; junction bases left unmatched: 6. The CDR3 bases are TGTGCCATTCAAGCGGGGGGATTCACAGATACGCAGTATTTT. This encodes CAIQAGGFTDTQYF.

V and J are TRBV7-9 and TRBJ1-5, with 7 nucleotides matching TRBD1. Germline-derived CDR1 and CDR2 are SEHNR and FQNEAQ (reference sequence). The trim removed 6 bases at V and 1 base at J, leaving 6 bases unmatched. This CDR3 contains 15 residues. CDR3 amino acids: CASSRTGGSNQPQHF. CDR3 sequence (DNA): TGTGCCAGCAGTCGGACAGGTGGAAGCAATCAGCCCCAGCATTTT.